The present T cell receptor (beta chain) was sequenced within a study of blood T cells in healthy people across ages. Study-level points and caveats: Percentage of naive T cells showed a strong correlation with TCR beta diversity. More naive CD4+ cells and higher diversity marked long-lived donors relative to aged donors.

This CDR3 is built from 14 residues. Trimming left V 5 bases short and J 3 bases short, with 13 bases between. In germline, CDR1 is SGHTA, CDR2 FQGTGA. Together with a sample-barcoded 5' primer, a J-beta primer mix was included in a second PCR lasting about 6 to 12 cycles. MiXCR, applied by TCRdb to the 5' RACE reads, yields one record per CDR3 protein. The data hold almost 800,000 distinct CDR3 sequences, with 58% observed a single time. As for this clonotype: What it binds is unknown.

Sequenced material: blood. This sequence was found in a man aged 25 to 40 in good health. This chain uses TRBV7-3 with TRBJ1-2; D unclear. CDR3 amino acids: CASSLPSGYYGYTF. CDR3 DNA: TGTGCCAGCAGCCTACCGTCAGGATACTATGGCTACACCTTC.